Presented here are 6 T cell receptor beta chains from one specimen sequenced in a study of CD8+ T cells in alopecia areata. The sequencing template was cDNA reverse transcribed from extracted RNA. Clones were read by immunoSEQ multiplex PCR, and TCRdb kept only the in-frame ones, dropping some. Among about 200,000 clones listed, approximately 52% were seen once. The sequences come from CD4+ T cells sorted from blood, collected at week 0. These receptors were obtained from a human donor with alopecia areata.

This clone was seen a few times. This chain joins TRBV29-1 and TRBJ1-2; TRBD1 is a possible D gene (6 bases). V was pared by 7 bases and J by 6 bases, with 18 bases between. The CDR3 has 13 amino acids. Germline V gene data show CDR1 as SQVTM and CDR2 as ANQGSEA. The CDR3 DNA follows: TGCAGCGCCCTTACTCAGGGGCTCCATGGCTACACCTTC. Residues: CSALTQGLHGYTF.

This clone was seen a handful of times. DNA for the CDR3: TGTGCCTGGAGTGTAAAGGCGGGAGGAGAGACCCAGTACTTC. It specifies CAWSVKAGGETQYF. V gene TRBV30 combines with J gene TRBJ2-5, with 8 bases that match TRBD2. Germline CDR1 GTSNPN, CDR2 SVGIG (reference sequence). This CDR3 has 14 amino acids. V shed 0 bases and J 4 bases; nucleotides not matched to a gene: 4.

V is TRBV4-1 and J is TRBJ1-5; TRBD1 agrees at 8 bases. CDR1 is MGHRA and CDR2 is YSYEKL in the germline V gene. The CDR3 has 17 amino acids. J lost 2 bases, V lost 3 bases, and 9 bases had no gene match. For the CDR3, the DNA is TGCGCCAGCAGCCATCCTCAGGGGGCGCGGGGCAATCAGCCCCAGCATTTT. This translates into CASSHPQGARGNQPQHF.

This clone has only a few counts. V gene TRBV7-2 combines with J gene TRBJ1-5, with D perhaps matching TRBD1 (5 bases). Germline V CDR1 and CDR2: SGHTA, FQGNSA. The CDR3 runs 13 residues. Trimming took 1 base from V and 8 from J, leaving 9 bases between them. The CDR3 region is CASSLEGLKPQHF. The CDR3 region has the DNA TGTGCCAGCAGCTTAGAGGGGTTAAAGCCCCAGCATTTT.

The genes are TRBV2 and TRBJ1-3; a possible D gene is TRBD1 (5 bases). This CDR3 is 15 amino acids long. Germline loops: CDR1 SNHLY, CDR2 FYNNEI. V dropped 5 bases and J dropped 0 bases, with 11 bases sitting between them. CDR3 nucleotide sequence: TGTGCCAGCAGTTTGGCAGGGACCTCTGGAAACACCATATATTTT. Translation: CASSLAGTSGNTIYF.

The chain employs TRBV29-1 and TRBJ1-5; D is perhaps TRBD1 (6 bases). The germline V gene encodes CDR1 SQVTM and CDR2 ANQGSEA. Trimming took off 6 bases at V and 5 bases at J, with 14 bases between the two ends. CDR3 size: 13 residues. The CDR3 is CSVGGTWDQPQHF. The DNA of the CDR3 is TGCAGCGTGGGAGGGACATGGGATCAGCCCCAGCATTTT.